The 14 T cell receptor beta chains given below trace back to one sample, sequenced in a study of OX40 agonist ivuxolimab in advanced cancers. TCRdb keeps only in-frame clones here, not all; method: immunoSEQ multiplex PCR. The sample has around 70,000 clones, roughly nine tenths seen once. Here the sequenced sample was CD4+ or CD8+ T cells sorted from blood, taken in a trial of the OX40 agonist ivuxolimab. The receptors were sampled from an adult with an advanced solid tumor such as melanoma, head and neck, liver or kidney cancer.

V is TRBV7-9 and J is TRBJ2-7; 9 bases are shared with TRBD1. The V segment lost 3 bases and the J segment 3 bases; nucleotides outside the gene matches: 3. From germline, CDR1 is SEHNR and CDR2 FQNEAQ (reference sequence). This CDR3 is built from 14 residues. CDR3 in DNA: TGTGCCAGCAGCTTCTCGGGACAGGGCTACGAGCAGTACTTC. This codes for CASSFSGQGYEQYF. Full variable domain (missing parts from reference TRBV7-9 and TRBJ2-7): DTGVSQNPRHKITKRGQNVTFRCDPISEHNRLYWYRQTLGQGPEFLTYFQNEAQLEKSRLLSDRFSAERPKGSFSTLEIQRTEQGDSAMYLCASSFSGQGYEQYFGPGTRLTVT.

The chain couples TRBV6-6 to TRBJ2-3; TRBD1 might be the D (5 bases). Germline CDR1 MNHNY, CDR2 SVGAGI (reference sequence). The CDR3 runs 14 residues. Trimming removed 8 bases at V and 2 bases at J, with 14 bases between. The CDR3 DNA sequence: TGTGCCAGCCATACGACAGACCCCACAGATACGCAGTATTTT. It codes for CASHTTDPTDTQYF.

The V call is TRBV7-9, the J call TRBJ2-7; 7 nucleotides line up with TRBD1. Trimming cost V 3 bases and J 5 bases; bases outside gene matches: 7. This CDR3 contains 14 residues. From germline, CDR1 is SEHNR and CDR2 FQNEAQ (reference sequence). The CDR3 DNA follows: TGTGCCAGCAGCTTTGACAGGGAGTTCAACGAGCAGTACTTC. Translated: CASSFDREFNEQYF. The full variable domain, its missing parts supplied by reference TRBV7-9 and TRBJ2-7, is DTGVSQNPRHKITKRGQNVTFRCDPISEHNRLYWYRQTLGQGPEFLTYFQNEAQLEKSRLLSDRFSAERPKGSFSTLEIQRTEQGDSAMYLCASSFDREFNEQYFGPGTRLTVT.

The genes are TRBV2 and TRBJ2-2, with 7 nucleotides matching TRBD1. The CDR3 consists of 15 residues. V was clipped by 5 bases and J by 3 bases; unmatched bases: 6. Germline V gene data show CDR1 as SNHLY and CDR2 as FYNNEI. The CDR3 protein is CASSTGTVYTGELFF. CDR3 coding DNA: TGTGCCAGCAGTACGGGGACAGTTTACACCGGGGAGCTGTTTTTT.

The genes are TRBV6-4 and TRBJ1-1; tentative D call: TRBD1 (5 bases). CDR1 MRHNA and CDR2 SNTAGT come from the germline V gene. CDR3 size: 11 residues. The V gene lost 6 bases and the J gene lost 10 bases, with 12 bases spanning the gap. The CDR3 spells CASRGTGRAFF. The CDR3 DNA is TGTGCCAGCAGAGGGACGGGAAGAGCTTTCTTT.

The V gene is TRBV11-2, the J gene TRBJ1-3; 11 bases align to TRBD1. The CDR3 is 16 residues long. V shed 5 bases and J 6 bases; nucleotides not matched to a gene: 9. The germline V gene encodes CDR1 SGHAT and CDR2 FQNNGV. The CDR3 is CASSQGWDRGVNTIYF. DNA for the CDR3: TGTGCCAGCAGCCAAGGATGGGACAGGGGGGTAAACACCATATATTTT.

The rearrangement joins TRBV9 to TRBJ2-1; 7 bases fit TRBD2. The germline gives CDR1 SGDLS, CDR2 YYNGEE. After removal of 4 bases from V and 5 bases from J, the junction contained 6 bases not matched to a gene. The CDR3 has 14 residues. CDR3 nucleotides: TGTGCCAGCAGCCCAGCTAGCGGCCACAATGAGCAGTTCTTC. Translating gives CASSPASGHNEQFF.

V usage is TRBV9 and J usage is TRBJ2-5; 14 bases line up with TRBD2. This CDR3 comprises 15 residues. The V gene end was trimmed by 6 bases and the J gene end by 5 bases; junction bases not matched to a gene: 6. The V gene's germline CDR1 is SGDLS and CDR2 YYNGEE. CDR3 nucleotides: TGTGCCAGCAATTCGGGGACTAGCGGGGGTGAGACCCAGTACTTC. It translates to CASNSGTSGGETQYF.

CDR3 protein: CASSPTSLAGETQYF. CDR3 DNA: TGTGCCAGCAGCCCAACCTCCCTAGCGGGAGAGACCCAGTACTTC. The gene calls are TRBV13 and TRBJ2-5, with TRBD2 matching 8 bases. Looked up from germline, CDR1 is PRHDT and CDR2 is FYEKMQ (reference sequence). CDR3 length equals 15 residues. The V and J ends lost 5 bases and 4 bases, in that order; junction bases with no gene match: 9.

In DNA form, the CDR3 reads TGCGCCAGCAGCCCTTTAACTGACACTGAAGCTTTCTTT. Translating it yields CASSPLTDTEAFF. V and J are TRBV5-1 and TRBJ1-1, with no clear D. The V end was cut by 4 bases, the J end by 3 bases, with 10 bases between. Germline V gives CDR1 SGHRS, CDR2 YFSETQ. The CDR3 sequence is 13 residues long.

The gene calls are TRBV7-9 and TRBJ2-7; weak D call: TRBD1 (6 bases). Looked up from germline, CDR1 is SEHNR and CDR2 is FQNEAQ (reference sequence). Trimming stripped 5 bases from V and 0 bases from J, with 14 bases between. There are 15 residues in the CDR3. The CDR3 sequence: CASSRLGTNSYEQYF. The CDR3 nucleotides are TGTGCCAGCAGCCGACTCGGGACAAACTCCTACGAGCAGTACTTC.

This rearrangement joins TRBV5-1 to TRBJ2-7, with 10 positions matching TRBD1. Trimming removed 1 base from V and 6 bases from J; junction bases left unmatched: 13. CDR1 is SGHRS, CDR2 YFSETQ, per germline. CDR3 length: 17 amino acids. In nucleotides, the CDR3 is TGCGCCAGCAGCTTGAAGTTAACCGGGACAGGGGTAAGCGAGCAGTACTTC. This translates into CASSLKLTGTGVSEQYF.

This rearrangement joins TRBV6-1 to TRBJ1-5, with D uncertain. CDR1 MNHNS and CDR2 SASEGT come from the germline V gene. The CDR3 contains 13 residues. V was cut by 2 bases and J by 8 bases, with 10 bases left in between. The CDR3 sequence: CASSEWSWEPQHF. CDR3 in DNA: TGTGCCAGCAGTGAATGGTCCTGGGAGCCCCAGCATTTT.

The J gene is TRBJ2-7, the V gene TRBV29-1, with D perhaps TRBD1 or TRBD2 (5 bases each). V was shortened by 5 bases and J by 2 bases, with 19 bases between the two germline ends. Germline V gene data show CDR1 as SQVTM and CDR2 as ANQGSEA. This CDR3 has 15 residues. For the CDR3, the DNA is TGCAGCGTTTTCGGGACCCCGGGAACCACCTACGAGCAGTACTTC. This gives the protein CSVFGTPGTTYEQYF.